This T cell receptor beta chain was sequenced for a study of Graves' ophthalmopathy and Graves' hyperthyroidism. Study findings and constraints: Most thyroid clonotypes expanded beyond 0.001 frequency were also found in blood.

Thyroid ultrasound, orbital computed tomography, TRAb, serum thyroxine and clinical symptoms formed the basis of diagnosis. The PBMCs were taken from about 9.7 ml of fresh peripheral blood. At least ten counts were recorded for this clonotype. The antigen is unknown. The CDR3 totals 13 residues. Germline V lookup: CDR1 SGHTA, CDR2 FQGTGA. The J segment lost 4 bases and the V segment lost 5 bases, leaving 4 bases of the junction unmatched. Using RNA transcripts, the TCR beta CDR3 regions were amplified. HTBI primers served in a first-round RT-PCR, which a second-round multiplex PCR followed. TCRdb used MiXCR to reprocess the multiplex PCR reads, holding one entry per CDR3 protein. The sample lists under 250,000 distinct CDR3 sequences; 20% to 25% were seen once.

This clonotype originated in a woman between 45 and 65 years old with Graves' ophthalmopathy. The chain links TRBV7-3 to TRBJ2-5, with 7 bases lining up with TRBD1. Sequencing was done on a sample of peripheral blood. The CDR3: CASSPQGRETQYF. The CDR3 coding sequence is TGTGCCAGCAGCCCACAGGGGAGAGAGACCCAGTACTTC.